The source of this TCR beta chain is a study of cytotoxic CD8 clonotypes in ibrutinib-treated CLL. This CDR3 has 14 amino acids. Trimming shortened V by 5 bases and J by 8 bases, and 16 bases separated the two germline ends. Germline V CDR1 and CDR2: SGHRS, YFSETQ. Here immunoSEQ multiplex PCR was the method, and the copy in TCRdb shows in-frame clones only, minus some. The sample records more than 8,500 clones, around 60% being singletons. This sequence was found in a human donor with chronic lymphocytic leukemia. V and J are TRBV5-1 and TRBJ1-4; D is possibly TRBD1 (5 bases). This specimen was PBMCs, taken before ibrutinib treatment. In nucleotides, the CDR3 is TGCGCCAGCAGTCCTGGGGGGTATGCGGAAAAACTGTTTTTT. It specifies CASSPGGYAEKLFF.